Given below is one T cell receptor (beta chain) in context. What antigen it recognizes has not been identified. No much larger clone is present one base from it, and per-base qualities are unavailable. Ends trimmed: V by 5 bases, J by 8 bases; bases unmatched to a gene: 8. Sequences SGHTA (CDR1) and FQGNSA (CDR2) are obtained from the germline V gene. CDR3 length: 15 amino acids, cysteine to phenylalanine. Kept here is only the CDR3 DNA, which spans 45 bases and is read in frame from base 1. The data derive from a study of blood T cell repertoires in COVID-19 (dated by TCRdb to about 2020). For the wider study: Collaborator samples came from the United States, Italy and Spain and covered acute and convalescent phases of COVID-19. The material from the prospective study consisted of cDNA or gDNA derived from T cells, B-cell-depleted T cells, or PBMCs. Subjects who had been exposed to COVID-19, were actively infected with it, or had recovered from it provided the deeply sampled blood TCRbeta repertoires that made up the dataset. The repertoires were made available in a free public database intended to serve as a resource for research on the immune response to SARS-CoV-2. The samples were drawn from the first 160 participants of the ongoing ImmuneRACE study and from some 1,300 subjects provided by 6 global collaborators. The sample metadata nearly always contained a de-identified subject ID, COVID-19 status, age in years and sex. Where available, HLA class I and class II types were obtained from metadata supplied by the sample provider rather than from assay-based typing.

TCRbeta CDR3 regions were amplified from genomic DNA using the immunoSEQ Assay, a bias-controlled multiplex PCR. Per the source publication's procedure: The number of nucleated cells in each sample was estimated by amplification of reference gene primers within the assay. To quantify the absolute abundance of each unique TCRbeta CDR3 rearrangement, sequence reads were collapsed and filtered. For each sample, productive Simpson clonality was calculated as the square root of Simpson's diversity index across productive rearrangements. TCRdb stores this immuneACCESS table with in-frame sequences only. Part of the clones is absent; in the studies checked, under half of the shortfall reflects unresolved V genes, and no reason is known for the rest. That table is the source of V, J and clone size, and D and trimming were worked out from the DNA. This sample lists tens of thousands of clones; approximately 91% were detected once. The ten largest clones add up to 1.6% of the sample.

Overall study results and their limits: How much clinical and demographic metadata was included differed by source and by participant, and the metadata was provided uncurated.

Each collaborating institution followed its own protocols to collect whole blood in K2EDTA tubes. For TCRbeta analysis, collaborator samples were shipped as frozen whole blood, as isolated PBMCs, or as DNA extracted from either sample type. The TCR comes from a human donor in a cohort sampled during active COVID-19. Sequencing used peripheral blood. The chain is encoded by TRBV7-2 joined to TRBJ1-4; 10 of the junction bases match TRBD1. For the CDR3, the sequence is CASSPSTGGYEKLFF. The nucleotides are TGTGCCAGCAGCCCCTCGACAGGGGGCTACGAAAAACTGTTTTTT.